Below, 2 T cell receptor beta chains from the same sample are listed, as sequenced in a study of CD8 T cells in ankylosing spondylitis. MiXCR, applied by TCRdb to the 5' RACE reads, yields one record per CDR3 protein. The sample has around 340,000 distinct CDR3 sequences, 20% seen once. The material sequenced was blood, either unsorted or a sorted T cell fraction (not recorded which). The receptors were sampled from a male donor with ankylosing spondylitis or in good health (not recorded which).

This clonotype has just a few counts. The rearrangement links TRBV6-5 to TRBJ1-4; no firm D call. There are 17 residues in the CDR3. From germline, CDR1 is MNHEY and CDR2 SVGAGI. V lost 0 bases and J 4 bases, leaving 15 bases between the germline ends. The CDR3 is CASSYSITAGLNEKLFF. CDR3 DNA sequence: TGTGCCAGCAGTTACTCGATCACGGCAGGACTTAATGAAAAACTGTTTTTT.

The chain has TRBV7-9 and TRBJ2-2, with no clear D. The V end was cut by 5 bases, the J end by 0 bases, with 4 bases between. The germline CDR1 and CDR2 sequences are SEHNR and FQNEAQ (reference sequence). The CDR3 spans 13 residues. CDR3 nucleotides: TGTGCCAGCAGCGGGTCGAACACCGGGGAGCTGTTTTTT. It specifies CASSGSNTGELFF.